A selection of T cell receptor beta chains follows, all from one sample in a study of OX40 agonist ivuxolimab in advanced cancers. Clones were sequenced by immunoSEQ multiplex PCR, and TCRdb holds only the in-frame ones, with some missing. The table has about 150,000 clones, just over 90% seen once. The sequenced sample was CD4+ or CD8+ T cells sorted from blood, obtained in a trial of the OX40 agonist ivuxolimab. The origin of the receptors is an adult with an advanced solid tumor such as melanoma, head and neck, liver or kidney cancer. Both conserved end residues are part of each CDR3. Each record gives: V gene, J gene, D gene, clone size, CDR3 DNA, CDR3 protein. A D gene is named only where the DNA matches it firmly. Size values are once, few and many counts, or a class for expanded clones, and some rows have none.

V: TRBV11-2; J: TRBJ1-1; D: .; size: .; DNA: TGTGCCAGCAGCCTCCAGGGTTTGAACACTGAAGCTTTCTTT; CDR3: CASSLQGLNTEAFF
V: TRBV5-4; J: TRBJ2-7; D: TRBD1; size: .; DNA: TGTGCCAGCGCAGCTTCCCCGGGACAGGGGATATTGATCGAGCAGTACTTC; CDR3: CASAASPGQGILIEQYF
V: TRBV18; J: TRBJ2-1; D: TRBD2; size: .; DNA: TGTGCCAGCTCACCGGCTAGCGGGAGGGGTCTGAATGGGCAGTTCTTC; CDR3: CASSPASGRGLNGQFF
V: TRBV6-6; J: TRBJ2-3; D: .; size: .; DNA: TGTGCCAGCAGTTCAGTCCACACAGATACGCAGTATTTT; CDR3: CASSSVHTDTQYF
V: TRBV6-5; J: TRBJ2-1; D: TRBD2; size: .; DNA: TGTGCCAGCAGTTACTCATCGGCTAGCGGGAGAGATGAGCAGTTCTTC; CDR3: CASSYSSASGRDEQFF
V: TRBV5-4; J: TRBJ2-1; D: TRBD2; size: .; DNA: TGTGCCAGCAAGCGGGACGACAATGAGCAGTTCTTC; CDR3: CASKRDDNEQFF
V: TRBV19; J: TRBJ1-3; D: TRBD1; size: .; DNA: TGTGCCAGTAGTTCCCCGGACAGGGGGGACACCATATATTTT; CDR3: CASSSPDRGDTIYF
V: TRBV2; J: TRBJ1-1; D: .; size: .; DNA: TGTGCCAGCAGTGTTATGAACACTGAAGCTTTCTTT; CDR3: CASSVMNTEAFF
V: TRBV6-1; J: TRBJ2-2; D: .; size: .; DNA: TGTGCCAGCAGTGATGGATCACCTACCGGGGAGCTGTTTTTT; CDR3: CASSDGSPTGELFF
V: TRBV19; J: TRBJ2-3; D: .; size: .; DNA: TGTGCCAGTACGGGGCGGTTCACAGATACGCAGTATTTT; CDR3: CASTGRFTDTQYF
V: TRBV28; J: TRBJ1-1; D: .; size: .; DNA: TGTGCCAGCAGTCCCAATCAGGGGAAGGATAACACTGAAGCTTTCTTT; CDR3: CASSPNQGKDNTEAFF
V: TRBV5-4; J: TRBJ1-1; D: .; size: .; DNA: TGTGCCAGCAGCTTGACGTGGGGGCTCGAGGCCGAAGCTTTCTTT; CDR3: CASSLTWGLEAEAFF
V: TRBV28; J: TRBJ2-7; D: .; size: .; DNA: TGTGCCAGCAGTTCACACGGACTGGGTCTCGAGCAGTACTTC; CDR3: CASSSHGLGLEQYF
V: TRBV28; J: TRBJ1-1; D: .; size: .; DNA: TGTGCCAGCAGCCCCGCCGGGGGCAGGTACACTGAAGCTTTCTTT; CDR3: CASSPAGGRYTEAFF
V: TRBV28; J: TRBJ2-7; D: TRBD1; size: .; DNA: TGTGCCAGCAGTTTATCGGACAGGAAGGGGGAGCAGTACTTC; CDR3: CASSLSDRKGEQYF
V: TRBV4-3; J: TRBJ2-7; D: TRBD2; size: .; DNA: TGCGCCAGCAGCGACGCTAGCGGGAGAAAGCAGTACTTC; CDR3: CASSDASGRKQYF
V: TRBV27; J: TRBJ1-6; D: .; size: once; DNA: TGTGCCAGCAGCGTAAGGCGACAGGATAATTCACCCCTCCACTTT; CDR3: CASSVRRQDNSPLHF
V: TRBV7-3; J: TRBJ2-3; D: TRBD1; size: .; DNA: TGTGCCAGCAGCAGACAGGGGATTAGCACAGATACGCAGTATTTT; CDR3: CASSRQGISTDTQYF
V: TRBV28; J: TRBJ1-4; D: .; size: .; DNA: TGTGCCAGCAGGCCCGCAACTAATGAAAAACTGTTTTTT; CDR3: CASRPATNEKLFF
V: TRBV7-2; J: TRBJ2-4; D: TRBD2; size: once; DNA: TGTGCCAGCAGCTTAGAGGGAGGGACCAAAAACATTCAGTACTTC; CDR3: CASSLEGGTKNIQYF
V: TRBV9; J: TRBJ2-7; D: .; size: .; DNA: TGTGCCAGCAGCGTAGTGGACAGAATGTCCTACGAGCAGTACTTC; CDR3: CASSVVDRMSYEQYF
V: TRBV6-6; J: TRBJ2-3; D: TRBD2; size: few; DNA: TGTGCCAGCAGCCCCGGACTAGCGGGGGCAGATACGCAGTATTTT; CDR3: CASSPGLAGADTQYF
V: TRBV7-5; J: TRBJ2-7; D: .; size: .; DNA: TGTGCCAGAAGCTTAAATTATGGCAGGGAACACGAGCAGTACTTC; CDR3: CARSLNYGREHEQYF
V: TRBV5-1; J: TRBJ2-7; D: TRBD1; size: .; DNA: TGCGCCAGCAGCTTGTCAGGACAGGGGGCGCGGGAGCAGTACTTC; CDR3: CASSLSGQGAREQYF